One and the same sample provided the 3 T cell receptor beta chains below, sequenced in a study of tumor-infiltrating lymphocytes in primary liver carcinoma. Total RNA amounting to approximately 460 ng was the source from which TCR beta cDNA was made with a constant-region primer. Amplification in three nested multiplex PCR rounds with slightly modified ARM-PCR gave rise to TCR beta libraries. Running roughly 10 cycles apiece, the first two PCR rounds relied on TRBV1-TRBV30 forward primers together with a C-beta reverse primer. TCRdb reanalysed the multiplex PCR reads using MiXCR and keeps one entry per CDR3 protein. The data hold approximately 320,000 distinct CDR3 sequences, with nearly 60% observed a single time. Unsorted whole blood served as the source of blood RNA, and germline DNA was extracted as well. Sequencing was carried out using peripheral blood. These receptors all come from a woman in her twenties or thirties with primary liver carcinoma and hepatitis B virus infection.

This clonotype was observed many times. This sequence joins TRBV6-1 and TRBJ2-7; 12 bases match TRBD2. This CDR3 is 16 amino acids long. V shed 3 bases, J shed 4 bases, and the junction held 7 bases outside the gene matches. Germline V CDR1 and CDR2: MNHNS, SASEGT. The CDR3 DNA reads TGTGCCAGCAGTGAGACTAGCGGGAGCTTCTCATACGAGCAGTACTTC. Protein: CASSETSGSFSYEQYF.

Note on this clonotype: A read error may explain this, as a much larger clone is one base away. The chain couples TRBV6-6 to TRBJ2-3, with D possibly being TRBD2 (7 bases). CDR1 and CDR2 from the germline V gene are MNHNY and SVGAGI (reference sequence). The CDR3 consists of 18 residues. The CDR3 region is CASIPKGGYRSSTDTHYF. The CDR3 DNA sequence: TGTGCCAGCATCCCAAAGGGGGGGTATCGGTCTAGCACAGATACGCATTATTTT.

This clonotype turned up a few times. The rearrangement links TRBV5-5 to TRBJ1-2, with TRBD1 as a possible D gene (5 bases). With 5 bases removed from V and 8 bases from J, the gap between germline ends came to 22 bases. The CDR3 runs 15 residues. The germline V gene encodes CDR1 SGHKS and CDR2 YYEKEE (reference sequence). The CDR3 DNA sequence: TGTGCCAGCAGGCCGCACCTCACTCCTCGGGACGGCTACACCTTC. It codes for CASRPHLTPRDGYTF.